This TCR beta chain was profiled in a study of blood T cell repertoires in COVID-19. Study-level background: The United States, Italy and Spain were the sources of the acute and convalescent COVID-19 samples. From T cells, B-cell-depleted T cells, or PBMCs came the material, which was cDNA or gDNA.

CDR3 length: 15 residues. From germline, CDR1 is LNHDA and CDR2 SQIVND (reference sequence). V shed 5 bases and J shed 3 bases, with 13 bases lying between them. Allocation to cohorts depended on clinical history reported by the participants. Libraries were prepared by immunoSEQ multiplex PCR; TCRdb keeps only in-frame clonotypes and omits some of them. In the table there are about 280,000 clones, around 90% of which are singletons. This sequence joins TRBV19 and TRBJ2-2, with a possible D match to TRBD1 (6 bases). This sequence originates from a woman under 30 with acute COVID-19. Sequencing was performed on PBMCs or T cells enriched from blood (not recorded which). The DNA of the CDR3 is TGTGCCAGTAGTTTCAGGGCAGGGGACACCGGGGAGCTGTTTTTT. It translates to CASSFRAGDTGELFF.